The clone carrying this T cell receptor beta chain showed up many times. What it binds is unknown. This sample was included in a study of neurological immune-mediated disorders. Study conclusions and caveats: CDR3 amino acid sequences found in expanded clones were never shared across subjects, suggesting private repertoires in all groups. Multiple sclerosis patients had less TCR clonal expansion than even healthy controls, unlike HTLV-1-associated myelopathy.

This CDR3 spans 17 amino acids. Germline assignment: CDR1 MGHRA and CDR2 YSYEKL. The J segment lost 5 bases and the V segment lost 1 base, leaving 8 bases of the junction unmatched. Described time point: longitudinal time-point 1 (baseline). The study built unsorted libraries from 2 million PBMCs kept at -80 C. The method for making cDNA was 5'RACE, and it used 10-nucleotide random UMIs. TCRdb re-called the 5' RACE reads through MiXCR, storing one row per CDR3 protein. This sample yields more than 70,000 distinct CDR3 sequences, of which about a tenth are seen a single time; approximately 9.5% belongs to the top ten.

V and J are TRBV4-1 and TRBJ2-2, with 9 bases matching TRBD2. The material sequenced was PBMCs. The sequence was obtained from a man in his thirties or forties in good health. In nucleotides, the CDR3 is TGCGCCAGCAGCCAAGTTCTGCGGGAGGGCCGAACCGGGGAGCTGTTTTTT. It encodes CASSQVLREGRTGELFF.